The 29 T cell receptor beta chains reported below all come from one sample, sequenced in a study of cytomegalovirus exposure and HLA in healthy donors. PCR employed 60 Vbeta and 13 Jbeta primers. Here immunoSEQ multiplex PCR was the method, and the copy in TCRdb shows in-frame clones only, minus some. This sample carries roughly 110,000 clones, over 75% of them seen once, and the ten largest clones take around 2.1%. Sequenced: PBMCs. The source of these receptors is a man aged 25 to 40 in good health and CMV-seronegative.

This rearrangement joins TRBV7-8 to TRBJ2-7; 7 bases match TRBD1. With V trimmed by 5 bases and J by 2 bases, 9 bases remained unmatched. Germline V lookup: CDR1 SGHVS, CDR2 FQNEAQ. The CDR3 spans 15 residues. The DNA of the CDR3 is TGTGCCAGCAGCACAACCGGGACAGACCCCTACGAGCAGTACTTC. Protein sequence: CASSTTGTDPYEQYF. Using reference TRBV7-8 and TRBJ2-7 for the parts outside the CDR3, the full variable domain is GAGVSQSPRYKVAKRGQDVALRCDPISGHVSLFWYQQALGQGPEFLTYFQNEAQLDKSGLPSDRFFAERPEGSVSTLKIQRTQQEDSAVYLCASSTTGTDPYEQYFGPGTRLTVT.

The chain joins TRBV2 to TRBJ2-7, with a possible D match to TRBD1 (5 bases). The germline V gene encodes CDR1 SNHLY and CDR2 FYNNEI. V shed 0 bases and J shed 12 bases, with 12 bases lying between them. The CDR3 consists of 12 residues. This chain's CDR3 is CASSEAQAGWYF. The CDR3 region has the DNA TGTGCCAGCAGTGAAGCTCAGGCAGGGTGGTACTTC.

This chain links TRBV2 with TRBJ1-3, with a tentative D call TRBD1 (5 bases). This CDR3 has 13 amino acids. Germline V lookup: CDR1 SNHLY, CDR2 FYNNEI. V was pared by 6 bases and J by 7 bases, with 13 bases between. In DNA, the CDR3 is TGTGCCAGCAGCCGTCAGGGCCTTAACACCATATATTTT. Residues: CASSRQGLNTIYF.

J is TRBJ1-5 and V is TRBV13; possible D gene TRBD1, 6 bases. Trimming pared 0 bases from V and 7 bases from J, leaving 13 bases between. This CDR3 is built from 15 residues. Germline loops: CDR1 PRHDT, CDR2 FYEKMQ (reference sequence). Here the CDR3 DNA reads TGTGCCAGCAGCTTAGGGGCGGGGGGCTTGCAGCCCCAGCATTTT. As protein: CASSLGAGGLQPQHF.

The chain recombines TRBV5-4 with TRBJ2-7, with D tentatively TRBD1 (5 bases). With 0 bases removed from V and 1 base from J, the gap between germline ends came to 11 bases. From germline, CDR1 is SGHNT and CDR2 YYREEE (reference sequence). This CDR3 is 15 amino acids long. The DNA of the CDR3 is TGTGCCAGCAGCTTGGGTGGGGCCCCTTCCTACGAGCAGTACTTC. It yields the protein CASSLGGAPSYEQYF.

The chain is built from TRBV27 and TRBJ2-7, with D possibly TRBD2 on 5 matching bases. The V gene's germline CDR1 is MNHEY and CDR2 SMNVEV (reference sequence). The V end lost 1 base, the J end lost 5 bases, and 9 bases lay between the germline ends. This CDR3 contains 13 residues. The CDR3 DNA reads TGTGCCAGCAGTTTATTCGCGGGCAACGAGCAGTACTTC. As protein: CASSLFAGNEQYF.

This chain uses TRBV7-9 with TRBJ2-5; 12 bases fit TRBD2. V was clipped by 5 bases and J by 4 bases; unmatched bases: 2. The CDR3 is 14 amino acids. Germline CDR1 reads SEHNR; CDR2 reads FQNEAQ (reference sequence). CDR3 coding DNA: TGTGCCAGCAGCCCGGGACTAGCGGGAGAGACCCAGTACTTC. Protein sequence: CASSPGLAGETQYF.

The rearrangement uses TRBV10-2 and TRBJ1-2, with 8 positions matching TRBD1. Germline lookup yields CDR1 WSHSY and CDR2 SAAADI. V lost 5 bases, J lost 8 bases, and 7 bases stayed unmatched. The CDR3 is 13 amino acids. This chain's CDR3 is CASSITGGGGYTF. DNA for the CDR3: TGCGCCAGCAGTATAACAGGGGGAGGAGGCTACACCTTC.

The chain links TRBV29-1 to TRBJ1-2; unclear D gene. The CDR3 is 12 amino acids. The ends were cut back, 4 bases at V and 4 bases at J, with 10 bases in the middle. Germline lookup yields CDR1 SQVTM and CDR2 ANQGSEA. The CDR3 region has the DNA TGCAGCGTTGCGGGTGGGTTCTATGGCTACACCTTC. Amino acids: CSVAGGFYGYTF.

This chain connects TRBV5-6 to TRBJ1-2, with 8 nucleotides matching TRBD1. The CDR3 is 14 amino acids. J was trimmed by 5 bases and V by 2 bases; bases with no gene match: 5. Germline assignment: CDR1 SGHDT and CDR2 YYEEEE. DNA for the CDR3: TGTGCCAGCAGCTTCTGGGACAGGCTTTATGGCTACACCTTC. Translating it yields CASSFWDRLYGYTF.

The rearrangement links TRBV6-5 to TRBJ2-1; 7 bases line up with TRBD2. The CDR3 is 14 residues long. V dropped 0 bases and J dropped 6; count of bases not matched to a gene: 2. CDR1 and CDR2 from the germline V gene are MNHEY and SVGAGI. The CDR3 loop is CASSYSQRGNEQFF. DNA of the CDR3: TGTGCCAGCAGTTACTCGCAGCGGGGCAATGAGCAGTTCTTC.

The genes are TRBV18 and TRBJ1-2; D is unresolved. Germline V gene data show CDR1 as KGHSH and CDR2 as LQKENI. This CDR3 is 11 amino acids long. Trimming shortened V by 5 bases and J by 3 bases, and 4 bases separated the two germline ends. CDR3 sequence (DNA): TGTGCCAGCTCAAGCGACTATGGCTACACCTTC. It codes for CASSSDYGYTF.

This clone was counted a few times. This chain joins TRBV10-3 and TRBJ2-1; TRBD2 agrees at 9 bases. The V segment lost 6 bases and the J segment 8 bases; nucleotides outside the gene matches: 8. Germline lookup yields CDR1 ENHRY and CDR2 SYGVKD. The CDR3 sequence is 14 residues long. The CDR3: CAISAGTSTDEQFF. The CDR3 DNA is TGTGCCATCAGCGCGGGGACTAGCACCGATGAGCAGTTCTTC.

This clone has only one observation. This chain joins TRBV28 and TRBJ2-7, with TRBD2 as a possible D gene (6 bases). Germline V gene data show CDR1 as MDHEN and CDR2 as SYDVKM. V was pared by 6 bases and J by 4 bases, with 16 bases between. The CDR3 has 14 residues. The CDR3 DNA sequence: TGTGCCAGCAGCCCCCACCGGGAGCTTTACGAGCAGTACTTC. Protein product: CASSPHRELYEQYF. Full variable domain (missing parts from reference TRBV28 and TRBJ2-7): DVKVTQSSRYLVKRTGEKVFLECVQDMDHENMFWYRQDPGLGLRLIYFSYDVKMKEKGDIPEGYSVSREKKERFSLILESASTNQTSMYLCASSPHRELYEQYFGPGTRLTVT.

CDR3 DNA sequence: TGTGCCAGCAGTCGTACGACAGGGAGCTCCTACGAGCAGTACTTC. Its protein is CASSRTTGSSYEQYF. The rearrangement links TRBV27 to TRBJ2-7; 7 positions agree with TRBD1. After removal of 5 bases from V and 0 bases from J, the junction contained 7 bases not matched to a gene. CDR3 length: 15 residues. CDR1 and CDR2 (germline): MNHEY, SMNVEV (reference sequence).

V usage is TRBV29-1 and J usage is TRBJ2-7; 11 bases align to TRBD2. The junction had 11 bases not matched to a gene; V was cut back by 1 base and J by 6 bases. In germline, CDR1 is SQVTM, CDR2 ANQGSEA. This CDR3 region has 16 residues. CDR3 DNA sequence: TGCAGCGTTGAAGGAGAAGCTAGCGGGAGGACTCGCGAGCAGTACTTC. It yields the protein CSVEGEASGRTREQYF.

The chain uses TRBV7-3 and TRBJ1-1; D not resolved. With 3 bases removed from V and 1 base from J, the gap between germline ends came to 6 bases. The CDR3 covers 13 residues. Germline V lookup: CDR1 SGHTA, CDR2 FQGTGA. The CDR3 spells CASSFSSNTEAFF. The CDR3 coding sequence is TGTGCCAGCAGCTTTAGTTCGAACACTGAAGCTTTCTTT.

This rearrangement joins TRBV4-1 to TRBJ2-2; D uncertain. Germline CDR1 is MGHRA and CDR2 is YSYEKL. The CDR3 has 12 residues. V was clipped by 4 bases and J by 5 bases, with 5 bases between them. The CDR3 loop reads CASSLLTGELFF. The DNA for the CDR3 is TGCGCCAGCAGCCTGTTAACCGGGGAGCTGTTTTTT.

This clone was recorded a few times. In nucleotides, the CDR3 is TGTGCCAGCAGCCCGGACAGGGTCAATCAGCCCCAGCATTTT. Protein sequence: CASSPDRVNQPQHF. The chain is built from TRBV7-2 and TRBJ1-5, with TRBD1 identical over 8 bases. J lost 3 bases, V lost 5 bases, and 3 bases had no gene match. The length of the CDR3 is 14 residues. CDR1 is SGHTA and CDR2 is FQGNSA in the germline V gene.

The chain joins TRBV7-3 to TRBJ1-1; weak D call: TRBD1 (6 bases). Trimming shortened V by 6 bases and J by 5 bases, and 13 bases separated the two germline ends. The CDR3 is 13 residues long. From germline, CDR1 is SGHTA and CDR2 FQGTGA. CDR3 coding DNA: TGTGCCAGCAGGCCACAGGGTGGAACTGAAGCTTTCTTT. Translated: CASRPQGGTEAFF.

The chain couples TRBV11-2 to TRBJ2-5; D gene ambiguous. Germline CDR1 and CDR2: SGHAT and FQNNGV. The CDR3 consists of 13 residues. The ends were cut back, 5 bases at V and 2 bases at J, with 9 bases in the middle. The CDR3 DNA is TGTGCCAGCAGCAGAGGCTCTCAAGAGACCCAGTACTTC. Encoded protein: CASSRGSQETQYF.

The chain has TRBV28 and TRBJ2-7; tentatively, D is TRBD1 (6 bases). Trimming shortened V by 6 bases and J by 5 bases, and 14 bases separated the two germline ends. The CDR3 is made up of 13 amino acids. The germline V gene has CDR1 MDHEN and CDR2 SYDVKM. CDR3 protein: CASRDRTLDEQYF. The CDR3 DNA follows: TGTGCCAGCAGAGACAGGACCCTCGACGAGCAGTACTTC.

The chain links TRBV5-1 to TRBJ2-5; tentatively, D is TRBD2 (5 bases). Germline V gene data show CDR1 as SGHRS and CDR2 as YFSETQ. The V and J ends lost 4 bases and 5 bases respectively, with 6 bases between them. CDR3 length equals 11 residues. The CDR3 region is CASSREETQYF. DNA for the CDR3: TGCGCCAGCAGCAGGGAGGAGACCCAGTACTTC.

The chain carries TRBV13 and TRBJ2-6, with 7 bases lining up with TRBD2. CDR3 length: 15 residues. V was pared by 5 bases and J by 2 bases, with 3 bases of the junction left unmatched. The V gene's germline CDR1 is PRHDT and CDR2 FYEKMQ (reference sequence). The chain's CDR3 is CASSLREAGANVLTF. The CDR3 coding sequence is TGTGCCAGCAGCCTTCGGGAGGCTGGGGCCAACGTCCTGACTTTC.

This chain uses TRBV4-1 with TRBJ1-1; tentative D call: TRBD1 (5 bases). This CDR3 comprises 15 residues. The V end was cut by 2 bases, the J end by 1 base, with 11 bases between. Germline loops: CDR1 MGHRA, CDR2 YSYEKL. The CDR3 bases are TGCGCCAGCAGCCAACTCCCGGGGGAGAACACTGAAGCTTTCTTT. This codes for CASSQLPGENTEAFF.

The chain couples TRBV2 to TRBJ2-3; no clear D. The CDR3 covers 14 residues. The germline gives CDR1 SNHLY, CDR2 FYNNEI. V dropped 1 base and J dropped 2 bases, with 7 bases sitting between them. CDR3 nucleotides: TGTGCCAGCAGTGAAGTAGCTTACACAGATACGCAGTATTTT. It encodes CASSEVAYTDTQYF.

The chain uses TRBV7-8 and TRBJ1-5; no reliable D call. V was cut by 7 bases and J by 8 bases, with 18 bases left in between. The CDR3 contains 14 residues. CDR1 is SGHVS, CDR2 FQNEAQ, per germline. The CDR3 nucleotides read TGTGCCAGCACTTCGGCCGGAGGAGTTGAGCCCCAGCATTTT. Protein: CASTSAGGVEPQHF.

The rearrangement joins TRBV21-1 to TRBJ1-1. TRBV21-1 is a pseudogene locus. This CDR3 contains 17 residues. Here the CDR3 reads CASSKSRLEGRNTEAFF. Here the CDR3 DNA reads TGTGCCAGCAGCAAAAGTCGATTGGAAGGGAGGAACACTGAAGCTTTCTTT.

The V gene is TRBV27, the J gene TRBJ2-5; the D is unclear. Trimming took off 5 bases at V and 4 bases at J, with 5 bases between the two ends. This CDR3 is built from 11 residues. Germline CDR1 MNHEY, CDR2 SMNVEV (reference sequence). CDR3 nucleotide sequence: TGTGCCAGCAGTAAGAGAGAGACCCAGTACTTC. It codes for CASSKRETQYF.